This T cell receptor beta chain was identified in a study of shared clonotypes between healthy human individuals. The wider study: The donor pool was made up of a couple of women and a few men aged 18 to 49.

Broader study findings: Estimated richness values were generally larger in naive subsets than in memory subsets. Clonotype sharing among donors likely depends on sequencing depth.

Here immunoSEQ multiplex PCR was the method, and the copy in TCRdb shows in-frame clones only, minus some. Of around 1,900,000 clones listed, around 93% are singletons. As defined, naive CD8 cells were CD45RO-negative and positively selected for CCR7, with terminally differentiated effector memory CD45RA+ cells excluded. Worth noting for this clone: Antigen: not known.

This clonotype was sampled from a man between 18 and 35 years old in good health. Some clones in this sample may be carry-over from other donors' samples. Sequencing was carried out using naive CD8+ T cells from PBMCs.

CDR3: CSVLDRFHYNEQFF. The CDR3, as DNA: TGCAGCGTTCTGGACCGCTTTCACTACAATGAGCAGTTCTTC. This chain connects TRBV29-1 to TRBJ2-1; D is ambiguous. CDR1 SQVTM and CDR2 ANQGSEA come from the germline V gene. The CDR3 runs to 14 residues. Trimming took off 5 bases at V and 3 bases at J, with 14 bases between the two ends.